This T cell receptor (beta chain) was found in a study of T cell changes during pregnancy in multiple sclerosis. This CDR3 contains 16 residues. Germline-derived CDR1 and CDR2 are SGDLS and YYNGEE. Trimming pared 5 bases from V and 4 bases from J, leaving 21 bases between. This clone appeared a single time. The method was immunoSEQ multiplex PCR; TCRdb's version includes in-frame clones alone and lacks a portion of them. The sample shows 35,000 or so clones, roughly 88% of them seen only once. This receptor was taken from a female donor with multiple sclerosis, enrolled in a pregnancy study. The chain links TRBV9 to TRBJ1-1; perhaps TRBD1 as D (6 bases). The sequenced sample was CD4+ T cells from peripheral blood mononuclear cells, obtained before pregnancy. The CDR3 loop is CASSESGVGTSTEAFF. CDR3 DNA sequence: TGTGCCAGCAGTGAATCAGGGGTCGGGACGAGCACTGAAGCTTTCTTT.